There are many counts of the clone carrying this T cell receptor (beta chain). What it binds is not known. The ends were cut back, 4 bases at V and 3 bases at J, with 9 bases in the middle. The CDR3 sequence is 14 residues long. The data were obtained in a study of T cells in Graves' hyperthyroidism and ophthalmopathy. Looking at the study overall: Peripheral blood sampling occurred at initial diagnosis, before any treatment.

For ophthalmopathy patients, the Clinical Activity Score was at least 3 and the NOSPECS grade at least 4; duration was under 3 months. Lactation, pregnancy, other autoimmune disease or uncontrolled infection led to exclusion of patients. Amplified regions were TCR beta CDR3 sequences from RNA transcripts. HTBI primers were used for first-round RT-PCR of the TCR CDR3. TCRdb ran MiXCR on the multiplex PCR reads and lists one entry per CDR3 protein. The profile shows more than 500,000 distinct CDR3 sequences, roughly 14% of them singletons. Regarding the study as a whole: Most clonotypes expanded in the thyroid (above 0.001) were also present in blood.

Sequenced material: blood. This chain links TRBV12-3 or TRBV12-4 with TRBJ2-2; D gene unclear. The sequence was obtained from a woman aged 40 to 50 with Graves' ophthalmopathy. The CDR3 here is CASSSFIDTGELFF. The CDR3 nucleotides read TGTGCCAGCAGTTCTTTCATCGACACCGGGGAGCTGTTTTTT.